This TCR beta chain was captured by sequencing in a study of cytomegalovirus exposure and HLA in healthy donors. The germline V gene encodes CDR1 SQVTM and CDR2 ANQGSEA. V was pared by 4 bases and J by 4 bases, with 4 bases of the junction left unmatched. The CDR3 has 12 amino acids. The study ran its PCR with 60 Vbeta and 13 Jbeta primers. Some clones are missing from TCRdb's copy, which holds only in-frame ones; the method was immunoSEQ multiplex PCR. The data hold roughly 110,000 clones, with roughly 68% observed a single time. Input material: PBMCs. The V and J genes are TRBV29-1 and TRBJ2-7; 7 bases map to TRBD1. The TCR was taken from a man aged 25 to 45 in good health and CMV-seropositive. CDR3 in DNA: TGCAGCGTTGTAGCAGGGGGATACGAGCAGTACTTC. Translated, it gives CSVVAGGYEQYF.